By share, the clone carrying this TCR beta chain ranks as medium-sized. The germline gives CDR1 KGHDR, CDR2 SFDVKD. After removal of 3 bases from V and 3 bases from J, the junction contained 4 bases not matched to a gene. CDR3 length equals 16 residues. These data are taken from a study of immune heterogeneity within non-small cell lung tumors. Multiplex PCR with 32 V and 13 J primers amplified TCR beta CDR3. TCRdb ran MiXCR on the multiplex PCR reads and lists one entry per CDR3 protein. The data contain some 4,400 distinct CDR3 sequences, 30% to 40% of them singletons. Bulk tumor gDNA, roughly 600 ng per sample, served as the TCR template. Primary tumors were biopsied several times each, far apart, intraoperatively. Untreated, newly diagnosed non-small cell lung cancer patients underwent curative surgery.

Sequences were obtained from lung tumor tissue. The clonotype was recovered from a woman aged 45-60 years with non-small cell lung cancer. The rearrangement uses TRBV24-1 and TRBJ2-1; 10 bases map to TRBD1. CDR3 sequence reads: CATSDRDRGDYNEQFF. CDR3 DNA sequence: TGTGCCACCAGTGATAGGGACAGGGGCGACTACAATGAGCAGTTCTTC.